This paragraph reports one T cell receptor (beta chain). Its matching antigen is unknown. The PCR used 60 Vbeta and 13 Jbeta primers. Libraries were prepared by immunoSEQ multiplex PCR; TCRdb keeps only in-frame clonotypes and omits some of them. The repertoire includes more than 85,000 clones, 80% of them detected once, and 6.9% sits in the top ten. V was clipped by 4 bases and J by 1 base, with 14 bases between them. CDR1 SGDLS and CDR2 YYNGEE come from the germline V gene. The CDR3 has 15 amino acids. At sampling all donors were nominally healthy, likely with unrecorded immune exposures. The data were obtained in a study of cytomegalovirus exposure and HLA in healthy donors. About the study: Of more than 350 genotyped donors, approximately 84% clustered with self-reported Caucasian donors.

Broader study findings: Later analysis suggested links between common viral pathogens and several top significant clusters.

Material: PBMCs. The source is a man aged 30-40 years in good health and CMV-seropositive. The V call is TRBV9, the J call TRBJ1-1; D might be TRBD1 (5 bases). The CDR3 here is CASSPQEGANTEAFF. CDR3 sequence (DNA): TGTGCCAGCAGCCCTCAGGAAGGGGCGAACACTGAAGCTTTCTTT.